This T cell receptor (beta chain) was profiled in a study of blood T cell repertoires in COVID-19. Study-wide context: There were acute and convalescent COVID-19 samples, and they came from the United States, Italy and Spain. T cells, B-cell-depleted T cells, or PBMCs provided the cDNA or gDNA that served as material.

Under the authors' procedure: Reference gene primer amplification gave nucleated cell count estimates. Profiled with immunoSEQ multiplex PCR; TCRdb holds only in-frame clones, not every one. V and J calls and clone size are given by that table; D and trimming were obtained from the DNA. The data show about 350,000 clones, around 91% seen once. CDR3 length: 15 residues. Trimming at V came to 6 bases and at J to 4 bases, leaving 8 bases not matched to a gene. Germline V CDR1 and CDR2: MDHEN, SYDVKM. Sequencing was carried out using peripheral blood. The gene calls are TRBV28 and TRBJ2-2; 7 bases are shared with TRBD2. This clonotype was sampled from a young woman who had recovered from COVID-19. The CDR3 region has the DNA TGTGCCAGCAGACTCAGCGGGGCGGGCACCGGGGAGCTGTTTTTT. Translating it yields CASRLSGAGTGELFF. The full variable domain, with the rest looked up from reference TRBV28 and TRBJ2-2, is DVKVTQSSRYLVKRTGEKVFLECVQDMDHENMFWYRQDPGLGLRLIYFSYDVKMKEKGDIPEGYSVSREKKERFSLILESASTNQTSMYLCASRLSGAGTGELFFGEGSRLTVL.